These 28 T cell receptor beta chains share one sample of origin, sequenced in a study of shared T cell receptors in the human thymus (dated by TCRdb to the early 2020s). Receptor amplification or capture employed the immunoSEQ multiplex PCR assay. This immuneACCESS table, as held by TCRdb, lists in-frame sequences with V and J called but not all clones. Of the missing ones, under half trace to an unresolved V gene in checked studies; the others have no known cause. The table for this sample lists about 660,000 clones; around nine tenths of them were counted only once. The ten largest clonotypes hold about 0.01% of the sample. The data were also submitted as part of a second study, on human thymus T cells.

The sequencing input was thymocytes. These receptors all stem from a boy under two years old with a congenital heart defect. Donor details come from another sample of the same person, matched by shared clones.

This chain connects TRBV7-8 to TRBJ2-7; the D is unclear. V was cut by 5 bases and J by 2 bases, with 10 bases left in between. Germline V gives CDR1 SGHVS, CDR2 FQNEAQ. The CDR3 has 13 residues. In DNA form, the CDR3 reads TGTGCCAGCAGCCCCAGTTTACCCTACGAGCAGTACTTC. The encoded protein is CASSPSLPYEQYF.

The chain carries TRBV6-1 and TRBJ2-5, with a possible D match to TRBD2 (6 bases). Germline V CDR1 and CDR2: MNHNS, SASEGT. CDR3 length: 18 residues. Trimming cost V 1 base and J 2 bases, with 20 bases left between them. The CDR3: CASSEGSGLRRGQETQYF. CDR3 sequence (DNA): TGTGCCAGCAGTGAAGGGAGTGGGCTCCGGCGGGGACAAGAGACCCAGTACTTC.

V and J are TRBV10-3 and TRBJ2-7; 12 bases align to TRBD2. The CDR3 consists of 17 residues. V gave up 3 bases and J gave up 5 bases; unmatched junction bases: 11. Germline CDR1 and CDR2: ENHRY and SYGVKD. This CDR3 is CAISDSSSGRVDDEQYF. The CDR3 DNA sequence: TGTGCCATCAGTGATTCGTCTAGCGGGAGGGTGGACGACGAGCAGTACTTC.

The gene calls are TRBV4-2 and TRBJ2-3; a weak D match, TRBD2 (5 bases). Germline CDR1 reads LGHNA; CDR2 reads YNFKEQ. This CDR3 region has 14 residues. With 4 bases removed from V and 5 bases from J, the gap between germline ends came to 13 bases. CDR3 coding DNA: TGTGCCAGCAGCCTAAACCCCGAGGGAGATACGCAGTATTTT. Its translation: CASSLNPEGDTQYF.

The count of this clone is one. V and J are TRBV25-1 and TRBJ2-1; 10 bases align to TRBD2. The junction had 8 bases not matched to a gene; V was cut back by 1 base and J by 5 bases. Germline V gives CDR1 MGHDK, CDR2 SYGVNS. The CDR3 contains 17 residues. CDR3 sequence (DNA): TGTGCCAGCAGTGAATCCCCAGCGGGAGGGCCTAACAATGAGCAGTTCTTC. As protein: CASSESPAGGPNNEQFF.

The chain links TRBV11-2 to TRBJ1-1; tentative D call: TRBD1 (5 bases). The CDR3 is made up of 16 amino acids. V was pared by 1 base and J by 4 bases, with 16 bases between. Germline V gives CDR1 SGHAT, CDR2 FQNNGV. CDR3 in amino acids: CASSLGGRGRVTEAFF. In nucleotides, the CDR3 is TGTGCCAGCAGCTTAGGAGGACGGGGGAGGGTCACTGAAGCTTTCTTT.

This chain joins TRBV27 and TRBJ2-1; unclear D gene. The CDR3 has 11 amino acids. Germline V gene lookup returns CDR1 MNHEY and CDR2 SMNVEV (reference sequence). Trimming stripped 8 bases from V and 4 bases from J, with 6 bases between. CDR3 protein: CASVSYNEQFF. The CDR3 DNA reads as TGTGCCAGCGTCTCTTACAATGAGCAGTTCTTC.

The chain recombines TRBV5-6 with TRBJ2-7; maybe TRBD2 (6 bases). The germline CDR1 and CDR2 sequences are SGHDT and YYEEEE. CDR3 length: 15 amino acids. V was trimmed by 0 bases and J by 2 bases, leaving 12 bases between them. The CDR3 nucleotides read TGTGCCAGCAGCTTGGTTGGGGGGACCGCCTACGAGCAGTACTTC. Protein: CASSLVGGTAYEQYF.

The CDR3 bases are TGCGCCAGCAGAGGTAGCGGGATCGGGGAGCTGTTTTTT. It encodes CASRGSGIGELFF. J is TRBJ2-2 and V is TRBV10-2; 8 nucleotides align to TRBD2. V lost 6 bases to trimming and J lost 7 bases; unmatched junction nucleotides: 4. The CDR3 is made up of 13 amino acids. Germline CDR1 reads WSHSY; CDR2 reads SAAADI.

The chain couples TRBV25-1 to TRBJ2-5, with TRBD2 identical over 8 bases. The CDR3 runs 16 residues. The germline gives CDR1 MGHDK, CDR2 SYGVNS. V shed 6 bases, J shed 1 base, and the junction held 10 bases outside the gene matches. The DNA for the CDR3 is TGTGCCAGCAGCGGCCGGGGGGGACGGTCCCAAGAGACCCAGTACTTC. Its translation: CASSGRGGRSQETQYF.

V usage is TRBV29-1 and J usage is TRBJ2-4; possibly TRBD2 for D (6 bases). Trimming took off 4 bases at V and 7 bases at J, with 14 bases between the two ends. CDR3 length: 13 amino acids. CDR1 is SQVTM and CDR2 is ANQGSEA in the germline V gene. The CDR3 region is CSVGGVGENIQYF. Written as DNA, the CDR3 is TGCAGCGTTGGGGGGGTAGGAGAGAACATTCAGTACTTC.

This chain joins TRBV28 and TRBJ1-5; a possible D gene is TRBD1 (5 bases). V gave up 5 bases and J gave up 4 bases, with 12 bases separating them. Germline lookup yields CDR1 MDHEN and CDR2 SYDVKM. This CDR3 contains 14 residues. DNA for the CDR3: TGTGCCAGCAGTACCAGGGTAGGGAATCAGCCCCAGCATTTT. Protein: CASSTRVGNQPQHF. The variable domain in full, completed from reference TRBV28 and TRBJ1-5, reads DVKVTQSSRYLVKRTGEKVFLECVQDMDHENMFWYRQDPGLGLRLIYFSYDVKMKEKGDIPEGYSVSREKKERFSLILESASTNQTSMYLCASSTRVGNQPQHFGDGTRLSIL.

The chain links TRBV28 to TRBJ2-7; D is perhaps TRBD1 (5 bases). Trimming left V 0 bases short and J 0 bases short, with 12 bases between. Germline CDR1 is MDHEN and CDR2 is SYDVKM. The CDR3 runs to 16 residues. CDR3 sequence (DNA): TGTGCCAGCAGTTTATGCAAGGCCAGGGACTCCTACGAGCAGTACTTC. It codes for CASSLCKARDSYEQYF.

The V gene is TRBV6-4, the J gene TRBJ1-2; 7 bases map to TRBD1. Germline V lookup: CDR1 MRHNA, CDR2 SNTAGT. The CDR3 runs 15 residues. J was trimmed by 4 bases and V by 5 bases; bases with no gene match: 10. The CDR3 region has the DNA TGTGCCAGCAGTCCGATTGGACAGGACGGCTATGGCTACACCTTC. Protein: CASSPIGQDGYGYTF.

This rearrangement joins TRBV5-5 to TRBJ2-1; D is undetermined. CDR1 and CDR2 from the germline V gene are SGHKS and YYEKEE (reference sequence). CDR3 size: 15 residues. V was shortened by 0 bases and J by 3 bases, with 10 bases between the two germline ends. CDR3 region: CASSLGDTDYNEQFF. In DNA form, the CDR3 reads TGTGCCAGCAGCTTGGGAGACACCGACTACAATGAGCAGTTCTTC.

The genes are TRBV19 and TRBJ2-7; no definite D call. Germline V gives CDR1 LNHDA, CDR2 SQIVND (reference sequence). V lost 3 bases and J 2 bases, leaving 11 bases between the germline ends. The CDR3 runs to 14 residues. The CDR3 DNA follows: TGTGCCAGTAGTATGCGCGCGTTGCCCTACGAGCAGTACTTC. Amino acids: CASSMRALPYEQYF.

The rearrangement joins TRBV13 to TRBJ2-6; tentatively, D is TRBD1 (5 bases). Trimming pared 0 bases from V and 0 bases from J, leaving 9 bases between. This CDR3 is 17 amino acids long. The V gene's germline CDR1 is PRHDT and CDR2 FYEKMQ (reference sequence). The CDR3 is CASSLGGASSGANVLTF. CDR3 bases: TGTGCCAGCAGCTTAGGTGGGGCCTCCTCTGGGGCCAACGTCCTGACTTTC. The full variable domain, with the rest looked up from reference TRBV13 and TRBJ2-6, is AAGVIQSPRHLIKEKRETATLKCYPIPRHDTVYWYQQGPGQDPQFLISFYEKMQSDKGSIPDRFSAQQFSDYHSELNMSSLELGDSALYFCASSLGGASSGANVLTFGAGSRLTVL.

V usage is TRBV14 and J usage is TRBJ2-7; 7 bases are a match to TRBD2. CDR3 size: 21 residues. V lost 1 base and J lost 0; bases outside the gene matches: 21. CDR1 is SGHDN, CDR2 FVKESK, per germline. CDR3 protein: CASSQGDVPSGEPYSSYEQYF. Here the CDR3 DNA reads TGTGCCAGCAGCCAAGGGGACGTACCTAGCGGAGAGCCTTACAGCTCCTACGAGCAGTACTTC.

The chain employs TRBV5-4 and TRBJ2-1; D possibly corresponds to TRBD1 (5 bases). Trimming shortened V by 1 base and J by 4 bases, and 9 bases separated the two germline ends. This CDR3 comprises 14 residues. Germline values: CDR1 SGHNT, CDR2 YYREEE (reference sequence). The CDR3, as DNA: TGTGCCAGCAGCTTGAGGGGCCAGTACAATGAGCAGTTCTTC. This codes for CASSLRGQYNEQFF.

The chain couples TRBV10-3 to TRBJ2-6, with 10 bases identical to TRBD2. Germline CDR1 is ENHRY and CDR2 is SYGVKD. Trimming removed 11 bases from V and 0 bases from J; junction bases left unmatched: 10. The CDR3 totals 17 residues. CDR3 in amino acids: CASVGLAGVSGANVLTF. CDR3 DNA: TGTGCCTCCGTCGGGCTAGCGGGAGTCTCTGGGGCCAACGTCCTGACTTTC.

This clone came up a few times. The chain carries TRBV29-1 and TRBJ1-5; 8 bases match TRBD1. This CDR3 comprises 13 residues. Trimming removed 5 bases from V and 6 bases from J; junction bases left unmatched: 6. Germline CDR1 reads SQVTM; CDR2 reads ANQGSEA. CDR3 protein: CSVPGGAGQPQHF. CDR3 nucleotides: TGCAGCGTTCCAGGGGGCGCGGGTCAGCCCCAGCATTTT. The full variable domain, with the rest looked up from reference TRBV29-1 and TRBJ1-5, is SAVISQKPSRDICQRGTSLTIQCQVDSQVTMMFWYRQQPGQSLTLIATANQGSEATYESGFVIDKFPISRPNLTFSTLTVSNMSPEDSSIYLCSVPGGAGQPQHFGDGTRLSIL.

J is TRBJ2-2 and V is TRBV11-3; the match to TRBD2 covers 7 bases. CDR3 length: 16 residues. Germline V gene lookup returns CDR1 SGHNT and CDR2 YENEEA. Trimming cost V 5 bases and J 5 bases; bases outside gene matches: 11. The DNA of the CDR3 is TGTGCCAGCAGCGATTCGCGGGAGAGTAAAACCGGGGAGCTGTTTTTT. Amino acid sequence: CASSDSRESKTGELFF.

The chain is built from TRBV27 and TRBJ1-5; 9 nucleotides match TRBD1. Germline CDR1 reads MNHEY; CDR2 reads SMNVEV (reference sequence). With V trimmed by 5 bases and J by 6 bases, 8 bases remained unmatched. The CDR3 runs to 15 residues. The CDR3 DNA reads as TGTGCCAGCAGTAATGGGACAGGGCGGATTCAGCCCCAGCATTTT. It codes for CASSNGTGRIQPQHF.

This clone has a single count. The CDR3 loop is CASSQASGSWYEQYF. The CDR3 DNA follows: TGCGCCAGCAGCCAAGCGAGCGGGAGTTGGTACGAGCAGTACTTC. The V call is TRBV4-3, the J call TRBJ2-5; TRBD2 matches at 8 bases. The J call could be wrong; TRBJ2-7 is a better fit for the DNA end. Germline CDR1 and CDR2: LGHNA and YSLEER. CDR3 length: 15 residues.

The chain couples TRBV6-1 to TRBJ2-1, with 12 positions matching TRBD2. V was clipped by 3 bases and J by 5 bases; unmatched bases: 5. The CDR3 length is 16 residues. Germline lookup yields CDR1 MNHNS and CDR2 SASEGT. CDR3 amino acids: CASSDASGRAHNEQFF. The CDR3 DNA reads TGTGCCAGCAGTGACGCTAGCGGGAGGGCCCACAATGAGCAGTTCTTC.

The chain uses TRBV11-2 and TRBJ1-3, with D maybe TRBD1 (6 bases). Between the trimmed V and J ends, which lost 0 bases and 0 bases, there was a span of 18 bases. This CDR3 spans 19 amino acids. CDR1 is SGHAT, CDR2 FQNNGV, per germline. The CDR3 sequence: CASSLDIRRTVYSGNTIYF. The CDR3 DNA reads as TGTGCCAGCAGCTTAGATATAAGGAGGACAGTCTACTCTGGAAACACCATATATTTT.

J is TRBJ2-4 and V is TRBV5-6; 7 bases align to TRBD1. Germline V CDR1 and CDR2: SGHDT, YYEEEE. This CDR3 is 19 amino acids long. Unmatched junction bases numbered 18, after V lost 0 bases and J lost 6 bases. The CDR3 sequence is CASSLGRRGRLEGRNIQYF. CDR3 DNA: TGTGCCAGCAGCTTGGGACGAAGGGGGCGGCTCGAGGGGAGAAACATTCAGTACTTC. The variable domain in full, completed from reference TRBV5-6 and TRBJ2-4, reads DAGVTQSPTHLIKTRGQQVTLRCSPKSGHDTVSWYQQALGQGPQFIFQYYEEEERQRGNFPDRFSGHQFPNYSSELNVNALLLGDSALYLCASSLGRRGRLEGRNIQYFGAGTRLSVL.

This rearrangement joins TRBV9 to TRBJ2-5, with TRBD1 matching 12 bases. With V trimmed by 4 bases and J by 11 bases, 12 bases remained unmatched. This CDR3 has 15 amino acids. CDR1 SGDLS and CDR2 YYNGEE come from the germline V gene. The DNA for the CDR3 is TGTGCCAGCAGCCCTACGGGACAGGGGGCGCGGGAGCAGTACTTC. Its translation is CASSPTGQGAREQYF.